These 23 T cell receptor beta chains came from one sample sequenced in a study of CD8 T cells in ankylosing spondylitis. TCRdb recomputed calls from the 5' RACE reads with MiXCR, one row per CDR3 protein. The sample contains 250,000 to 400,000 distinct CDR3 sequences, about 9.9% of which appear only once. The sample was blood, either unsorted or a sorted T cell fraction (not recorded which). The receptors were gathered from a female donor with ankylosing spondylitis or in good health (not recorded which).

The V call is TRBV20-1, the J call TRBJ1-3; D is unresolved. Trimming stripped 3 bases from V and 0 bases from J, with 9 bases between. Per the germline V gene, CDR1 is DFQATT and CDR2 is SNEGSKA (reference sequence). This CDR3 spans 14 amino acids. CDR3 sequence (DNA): TGCAGTGCTAGTCCGTCTTTCTCTGGAAACACCATATATTTT. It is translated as CSASPSFSGNTIYF.

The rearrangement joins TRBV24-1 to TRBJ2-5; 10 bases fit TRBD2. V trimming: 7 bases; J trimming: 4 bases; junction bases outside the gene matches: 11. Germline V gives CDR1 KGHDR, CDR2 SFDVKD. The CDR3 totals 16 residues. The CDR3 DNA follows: TGTGCCACCAGCCCGTATACTAGCGGGGATACAGAGACCCAGTACTTC. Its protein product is CATSPYTSGDTETQYF.

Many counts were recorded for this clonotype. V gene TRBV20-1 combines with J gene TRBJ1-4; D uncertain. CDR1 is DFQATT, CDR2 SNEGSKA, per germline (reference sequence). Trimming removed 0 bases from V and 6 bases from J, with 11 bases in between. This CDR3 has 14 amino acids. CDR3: CSARDPRDDEKLFF. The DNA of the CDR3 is TGCAGTGCTAGAGATCCCCGGGATGATGAAAAACTGTTTTTT.

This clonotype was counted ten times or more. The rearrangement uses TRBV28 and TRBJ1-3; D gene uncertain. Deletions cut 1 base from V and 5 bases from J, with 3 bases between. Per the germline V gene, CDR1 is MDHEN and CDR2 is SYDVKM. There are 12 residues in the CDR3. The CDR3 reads CASSLSRNTIYF. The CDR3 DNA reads TGTGCCAGCAGTTTATCACGAAACACCATATATTTT.

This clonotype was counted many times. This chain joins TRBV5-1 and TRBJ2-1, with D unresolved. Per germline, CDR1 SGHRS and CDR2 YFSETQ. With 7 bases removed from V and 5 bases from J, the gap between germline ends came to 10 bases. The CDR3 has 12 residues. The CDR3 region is CASGPGNNEQFF. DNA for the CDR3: TGCGCCAGCGGACCTGGAAACAATGAGCAGTTCTTC.

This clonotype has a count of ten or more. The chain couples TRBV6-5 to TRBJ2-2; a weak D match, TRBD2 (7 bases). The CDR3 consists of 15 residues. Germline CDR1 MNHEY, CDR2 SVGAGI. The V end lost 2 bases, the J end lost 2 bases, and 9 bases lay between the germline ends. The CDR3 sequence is CASSYAGANTGELFF. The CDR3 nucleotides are TGTGCCAGCAGTTACGCGGGGGCCAACACCGGGGAGCTGTTTTTT.

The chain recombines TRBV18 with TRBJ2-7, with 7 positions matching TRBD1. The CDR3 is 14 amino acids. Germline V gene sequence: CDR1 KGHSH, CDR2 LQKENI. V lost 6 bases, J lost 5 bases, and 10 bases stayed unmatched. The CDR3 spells CASSRGSKEDEQYF. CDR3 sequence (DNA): TGTGCCAGCTCCAGGGGGTCGAAAGAGGACGAGCAGTACTTC. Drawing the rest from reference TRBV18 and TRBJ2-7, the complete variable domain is NAGVMQNPRHLVRRRGQEARLRCSPMKGHSHVYWYRQLPEEGLKFMVYLQKENIIDESGMPKERFSAEFPKEGPSILRIQQVVRGDSAAYFCASSRGSKEDEQYFGPGTRLTVT.

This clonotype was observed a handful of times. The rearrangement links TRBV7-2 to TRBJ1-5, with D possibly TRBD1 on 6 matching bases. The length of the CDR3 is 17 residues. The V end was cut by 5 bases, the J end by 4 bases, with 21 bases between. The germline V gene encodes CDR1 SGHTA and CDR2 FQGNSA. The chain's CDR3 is CASSPRIGGQGNQPQHF. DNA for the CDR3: TGTGCCAGCAGCCCACGAATAGGGGGGCAGGGTAATCAGCCCCAGCATTTT.

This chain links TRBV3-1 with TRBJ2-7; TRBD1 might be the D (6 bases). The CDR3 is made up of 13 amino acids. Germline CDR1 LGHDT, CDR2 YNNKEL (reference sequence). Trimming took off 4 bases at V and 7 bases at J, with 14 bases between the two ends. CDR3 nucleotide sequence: TGTGCCAGCAGCCTTCCGGGACAACAGGAGCAGTACTTC. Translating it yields CASSLPGQQEQYF.

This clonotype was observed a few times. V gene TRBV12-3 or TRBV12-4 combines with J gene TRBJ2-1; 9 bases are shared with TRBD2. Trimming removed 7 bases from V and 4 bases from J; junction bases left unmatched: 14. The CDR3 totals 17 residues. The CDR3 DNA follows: TGTGCCAGCATTCAGACCGGGGGACTAGCTGCTTACAATGAGCAGTTCTTC. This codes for CASIQTGGLAAYNEQFF.

The DNA for the CDR3 is TGTGCCAGCAGTTACCGACAGGGGGTCGAGACCCAGTACTTC. It is translated as CASSYRQGVETQYF. The chain combines TRBV28 with TRBJ2-5; the match to TRBD1 covers 9 bases. V dropped 4 bases and J dropped 5; count of bases not matched to a gene: 5. The CDR3 has 14 amino acids. Germline lookup yields CDR1 MDHEN and CDR2 SYDVKM.

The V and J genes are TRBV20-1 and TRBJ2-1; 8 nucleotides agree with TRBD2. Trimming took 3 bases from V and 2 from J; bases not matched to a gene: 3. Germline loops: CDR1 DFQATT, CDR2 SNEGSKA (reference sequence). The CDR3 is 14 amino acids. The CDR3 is CSASSGRAYNEQFF. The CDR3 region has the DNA TGCAGTGCTAGTTCCGGGAGGGCCTACAATGAGCAGTTCTTC.

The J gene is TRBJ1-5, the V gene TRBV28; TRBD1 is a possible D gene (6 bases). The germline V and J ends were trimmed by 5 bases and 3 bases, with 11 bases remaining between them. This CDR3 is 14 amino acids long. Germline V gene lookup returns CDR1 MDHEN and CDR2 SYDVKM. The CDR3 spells CASSHGQNNQPQHF. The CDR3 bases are TGTGCCAGCAGTCACGGACAGAACAATCAGCCCCAGCATTTT.

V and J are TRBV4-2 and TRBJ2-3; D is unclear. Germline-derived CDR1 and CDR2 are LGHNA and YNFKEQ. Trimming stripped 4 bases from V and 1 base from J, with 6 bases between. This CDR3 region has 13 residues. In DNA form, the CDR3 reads TGTGCCAGCAGCCCGACACGCACAGATACGCAGTATTTT. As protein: CASSPTRTDTQYF.

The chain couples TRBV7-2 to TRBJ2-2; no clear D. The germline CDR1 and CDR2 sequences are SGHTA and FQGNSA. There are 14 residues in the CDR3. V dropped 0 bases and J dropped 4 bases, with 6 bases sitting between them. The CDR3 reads CASSLALPTGELFF. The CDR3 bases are TGTGCCAGCAGCTTAGCGTTGCCCACCGGGGAGCTGTTTTTT.

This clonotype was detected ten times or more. In DNA form, the CDR3 reads TGTGCCACTTCACCGGGTTCTAGGACTGAAGCTTTCTTT. The encoded protein is CATSPGSRTEAFF. The chain carries TRBV27 and TRBJ1-1; D call uncertain. Germline lookup yields CDR1 MNHEY and CDR2 SMNVEV (reference sequence). Trimming removed 10 bases from V and 5 bases from J, with 17 bases in between. The CDR3 is made up of 13 amino acids.

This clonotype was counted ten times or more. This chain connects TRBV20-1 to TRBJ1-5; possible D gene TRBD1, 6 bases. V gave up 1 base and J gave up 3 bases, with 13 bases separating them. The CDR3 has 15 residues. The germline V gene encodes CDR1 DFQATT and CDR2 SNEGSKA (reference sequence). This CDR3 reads CSARAEQGYNQPQHF. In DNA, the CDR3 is TGCAGTGCTAGAGCCGAACAGGGTTACAATCAGCCCCAGCATTTT.

The CDR3 protein is CSARPQGLRNGYTF. In DNA form, the CDR3 reads TGCAGTGCAAGACCCCAGGGGTTAAGGAATGGCTACACCTTC. This chain connects TRBV20-1 to TRBJ1-2; possible D gene TRBD1, 6 bases. V was shortened by 6 bases and J by 6 bases, with 20 bases between the two germline ends. This CDR3 region has 14 residues. Germline V CDR1 and CDR2: DFQATT, SNEGSKA (reference sequence).

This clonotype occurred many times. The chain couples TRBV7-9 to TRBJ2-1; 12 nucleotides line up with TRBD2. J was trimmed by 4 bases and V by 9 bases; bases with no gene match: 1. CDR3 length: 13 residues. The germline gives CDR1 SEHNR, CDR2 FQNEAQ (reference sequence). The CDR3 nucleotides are TGTGCCAGTGGACTAGCGGGATACAATGAGCAGTTCTTC. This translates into CASGLAGYNEQFF. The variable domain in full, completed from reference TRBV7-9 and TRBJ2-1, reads DTGVSQNPRHKITKRGQNVTFRCDPISEHNRLYWYRQTLGQGPEFLTYFQNEAQLEKSRLLSDRFSAERPKGSFSTLEIQRTEQGDSAMYLCASGLAGYNEQFFGPGTRLTVL.

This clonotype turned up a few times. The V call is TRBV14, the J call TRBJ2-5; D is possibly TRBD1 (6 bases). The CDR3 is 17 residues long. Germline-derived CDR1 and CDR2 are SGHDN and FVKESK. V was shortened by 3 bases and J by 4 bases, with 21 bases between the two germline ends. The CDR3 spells CASSHLLGRGGGETQYF. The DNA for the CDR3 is TGTGCCAGCAGCCACCTATTGGGCAGGGGCGGTGGAGAGACCCAGTACTTC. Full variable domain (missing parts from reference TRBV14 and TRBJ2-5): EAGVTQFPSHSVIEKGQTVTLRCDPISGHDNLYWYRRVMGKEIKFLLHFVKESKQDESGMPNNRFLAERTGGTYSTLKVQPAELEDSGVYFCASSHLLGRGGGETQYFGPGTRLLVL.

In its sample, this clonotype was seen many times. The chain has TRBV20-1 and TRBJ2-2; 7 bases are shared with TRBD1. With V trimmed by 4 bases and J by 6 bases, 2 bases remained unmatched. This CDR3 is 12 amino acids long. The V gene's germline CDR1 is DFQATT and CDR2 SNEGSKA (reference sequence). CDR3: CSANRGSGELFF. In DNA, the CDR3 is TGCAGTGCTAACAGGGGCTCCGGGGAGCTGTTTTTT.

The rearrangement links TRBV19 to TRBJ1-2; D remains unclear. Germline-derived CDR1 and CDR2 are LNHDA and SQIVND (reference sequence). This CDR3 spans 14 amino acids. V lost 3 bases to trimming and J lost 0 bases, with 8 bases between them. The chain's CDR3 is CASSITDPNYGYTF. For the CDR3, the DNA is TGTGCCAGTAGTATCACAGACCCTAACTATGGCTACACCTTC.

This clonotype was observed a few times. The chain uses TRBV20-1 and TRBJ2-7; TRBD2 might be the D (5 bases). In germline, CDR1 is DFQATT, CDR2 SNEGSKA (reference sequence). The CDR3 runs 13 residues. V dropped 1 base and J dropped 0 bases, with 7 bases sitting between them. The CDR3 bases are TGCAGTGCTAGAGCAAGCGGCTCCTACGAGCAGTACTTC. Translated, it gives CSARASGSYEQYF.